Given below is one T cell receptor beta chain in context. TCRdb's copy holds only in-frame clones and misses some; the assay was immunoSEQ multiplex PCR. The sample has around 130,000 clones, almost 85% seen once. The record originates from a study of blood T cell repertoires in COVID-19. The overall study: Collection of acute and convalescent COVID-19 samples took place in the United States, Italy and Spain. Sources were T cells, B-cell-depleted T cells, or PBMCs; the material itself was cDNA or gDNA.

The germline CDR1 and CDR2 sequences are LGHDT and YNNKEL (reference sequence). This CDR3 has 11 residues. V was trimmed by 1 base and J by 4 bases, leaving 2 bases between them. Sequencing was done on a sample of peripheral blood. The clonotype was recovered from a human donor in a cohort sampled during active COVID-19. The gene calls are TRBV3-1 (or the pseudogene TRBV3-2) and TRBJ2-7; D unclear. CDR3 sequence reads: CASSQAYEQYF. The CDR3 nucleotides read TGTGCCAGCAGCCAAGCTTACGAGCAGTACTTC.